Listed below are T cell receptor beta chains from one sample, sequenced in a study of read filtering for tumor transcriptome and immune sequencing. TCRdb used MiXCR to reprocess the reads, holding one entry per CDR3 protein. The sample records over 80,000 distinct CDR3 sequences, roughly an eighth being singletons. The sample comprised a population of CD138-negative cells sorted from bone marrow. All receptors derive from a donor at least 40 years old with multiple myeloma. Each CDR3 is given without its conserved first and last residue. Expanded clones are given a class, and other clones once, few, many or no size at all.

j_gene: TRBJ1-2; abundance: many; v_gene: TRBV5-1; CDR3aa: ASSSIGTGEHGYT
j_gene: TRBJ2-7; abundance: many; v_gene: TRBV28; CDR3aa: ASSLPGRRIPYEQY
j_gene: TRBJ2-7; abundance: .; v_gene: TRBV20-1; CDR3aa: SARDDRGLIYEQY
j_gene: TRBJ2-1; abundance: .; v_gene: TRBV28; CDR3aa: ASSTAGTADEQF
j_gene: TRBJ2-2; abundance: few; v_gene: TRBV28; CDR3aa: ASSSGQGVLTGELF
j_gene: TRBJ1-1; abundance: many; v_gene: TRBV5-1; CDR3aa: ASRRATEGNTEAF
j_gene: TRBJ1-2; abundance: many; v_gene: TRBV7-2; CDR3aa: ASSLGFGYT
j_gene: TRBJ2-6; abundance: many; v_gene: TRBV9; CDR3aa: ASSVAAGSGANVLT
j_gene: TRBJ2-7; abundance: many; v_gene: TRBV6-1; CDR3aa: ASSEWDRTYEQY
j_gene: TRBJ2-6; abundance: many; v_gene: TRBV7-2; CDR3aa: ASSAYGTSAGGSGANVLT
j_gene: TRBJ2-5; abundance: few; v_gene: TRBV7-2; CDR3aa: ASTPPGPGWETQY
j_gene: TRBJ2-5; abundance: many; v_gene: TRBV5-1; CDR3aa: ASRATAGGPGTQY
j_gene: TRBJ1-1; abundance: .; v_gene: TRBV20-1; CDR3aa: SARMLAEAF
j_gene: TRBJ2-1; abundance: .; v_gene: TRBV7-2; CDR3aa: ASGFTGESYNERF
j_gene: TRBJ1-4; abundance: many; v_gene: TRBV11-2; CDR3aa: ASSLDLTTSSI
j_gene: TRBJ2-7; abundance: many; v_gene: TRBV5-1; CDR3aa: ASSLGAGEVYEQY
j_gene: TRBJ2-5; abundance: many; v_gene: TRBV5-4; CDR3aa: ASSPGTSQETQY